The rows below give T cell receptor beta chains drawn from one sample of a study of cytomegalovirus exposure and HLA in healthy donors. Sequenced by immunoSEQ multiplex PCR; TCRdb stores in-frame clones only, minus some. This table has 150,000 to 200,000 clones, 68% appearing once. The sample consisted of PBMCs. The origin of the receptors is a man aged 25 to 40 in good health and CMV-seropositive. Each CDR3 is given without its conserved first and last residue.

j_gene: TRBJ2-7
v_gene: TRBV13
CDR3aa: ASSLGPGQGAREQY

j_gene: TRBJ2-1
v_gene: TRBV6-5
CDR3aa: ASSFTSEGEQF

j_gene: TRBJ1-1
v_gene: TRBV10-3
CDR3aa: AISLGQGTSSNTEAF

j_gene: TRBJ1-1
v_gene: TRBV7-9
CDR3aa: ASSLNRGTEAF

j_gene: TRBJ2-1
v_gene: TRBV7-9
CDR3aa: ASSGLVWGTSKNMKQF

j_gene: TRBJ2-1
v_gene: TRBV5-6
CDR3aa: ASSLLASSSSSYNEQF

j_gene: TRBJ2-1
v_gene: TRBV13
CDR3aa: ASSGGTGENEQF

j_gene: TRBJ2-2
v_gene: TRBV29-1
CDR3aa: SVKEPGLAGVISNTGELF

j_gene: TRBJ1-1
v_gene: TRBV6-6
CDR3aa: ASSSTGMNTEAF

j_gene: TRBJ2-7
v_gene: TRBV5-1
CDR3aa: ASKEERDREQY

j_gene: TRBJ2-4
v_gene: TRBV19
CDR3aa: ASSKERGNIQY

j_gene: TRBJ2-5
v_gene: TRBV6-5
CDR3aa: ASSYGAGPGTQY

j_gene: TRBJ2-3
v_gene: TRBV5-4
CDR3aa: ASSRSSTGGGTDTQY

j_gene: TRBJ2-7
v_gene: TRBV7-9
CDR3aa: SSSLGSYEQY

j_gene: TRBJ2-1
v_gene: TRBV10-3
CDR3aa: AISERAQGGEQF

j_gene: TRBJ1-5
v_gene: TRBV7-6
CDR3aa: ASSSEGGTGNQPQH